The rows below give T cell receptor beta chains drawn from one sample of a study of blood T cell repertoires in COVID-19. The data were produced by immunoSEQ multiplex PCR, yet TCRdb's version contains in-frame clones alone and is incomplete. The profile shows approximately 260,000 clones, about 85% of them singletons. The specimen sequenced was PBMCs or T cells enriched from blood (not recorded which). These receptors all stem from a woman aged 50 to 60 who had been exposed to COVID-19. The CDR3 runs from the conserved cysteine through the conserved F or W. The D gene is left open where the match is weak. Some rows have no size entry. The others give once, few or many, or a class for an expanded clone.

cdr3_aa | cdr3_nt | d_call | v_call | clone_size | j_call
CASSEPLRGYTDTQYF | TGTGCCAGCAGTGAACCTCTTCGGGGGTACACAGATACGCAGTATTTT | - | TRBV28 | - | TRBJ2-3
CASSPPAGAAGGQYF | TGTGCCAGCTCACCCCCCGCAGGGGCCGCAGGGGGGCAGTACTTC | TRBD1 | TRBV18 | once | TRBJ2-7
CAWSTTIAPLHF | TGTGCCTGGAGTACGACAATCGCACCCCTCCACTTT | - | TRBV30 | - | TRBJ1-6
CASSATTGIAPESNEKLFF | TGTGCCAGCAGCGCGACCACAGGGATAGCTCCCGAATCGAATGAAAAACTGTTTTTT | - | TRBV21-1 | - | TRBJ1-4
CASSFQGMNTEAFF | TGTGCCAGCAGCTTTCAGGGTATGAACACTGAAGCTTTCTTT | - | TRBV13 | - | TRBJ1-1
CASSAGGGPDTQYF | TGTGCCAGCAGCGCAGGGGGCGGTCCAGATACGCAGTATTTT | TRBD1 | TRBV9 | - | TRBJ2-3
CASSSPYNEQFF | TGTGCCAGCAGTTCCCCTTACAATGAGCAGTTCTTC | - | TRBV5-4 | - | TRBJ2-1
CASSASQARSNQPQHF | TGTGCCAGCTCGGCATCCCAGGCCAGGAGCAATCAGCCCCAGCATTTT | - | TRBV18 | - | TRBJ1-5
CASSLFAGGRYNEQFF | TGTGCCAGCAGTTTATTTGCGGGGGGCCGGTACAATGAGCAGTTCTTC | TRBD2 | TRBV28 | - | TRBJ2-1
CASEGNGYTF | TGTGCCTCCGAGGGTAACGGCTACACCTTC | - | TRBV30 | - | TRBJ1-2
CASSSPGTGLEQYF | TGTGCCAGCAGCAGCCCCGGGACAGGGCTCGAGCAGTACTTC | TRBD1 | TRBV5-6 | - | TRBJ2-7
CASSRDRGSSGEKLFF | TGCGCCAGCAGCCGGGACAGGGGATCCTCCGGTGAAAAACTGTTTTTT | TRBD1 | TRBV5-1 | few | TRBJ1-4
CASSSPAGQGRNEQFF | TGTGCCAGCAGCTCCCCCGCGGGACAGGGGAGGAATGAGCAGTTCTTC | TRBD1 | TRBV7-2 | - | TRBJ2-1
CASSPQGALGYTF | TGTGCCAGCAGCCCACAGGGGGCGCTGGGCTACACCTTC | TRBD1 | TRBV7-2 | - | TRBJ1-2
CAWMDFGPWNTGELFF | TGTGCCTGGATGGACTTCGGACCCTGGAACACCGGGGAGCTGTTTTTT | - | TRBV30 | - | TRBJ2-2
CASSSTNPRTGENTEAFF | TGTGCCAGCAGCTCCACCAACCCGCGGACAGGGGAAAACACTGAAGCTTTCTTT | TRBD1 | TRBV7-9 | - | TRBJ1-1
CAISDHTLGGAEAFF | TGTGCCATCAGTGACCATACCCTGGGCGGGGCTGAAGCTTTCTTT | - | TRBV10-3 | - | TRBJ1-1
CASSRYLTAGTGTEAFF | TGTGCCAGCAGCCGTTACCTAACGGCGGGGACTGGCACTGAAGCTTTCTTT | - | TRBV7-9 | - | TRBJ1-1
CASSLETTYGYTF | TGTGCCAGCAGTTTGGAGACCACCTATGGCTACACCTTC | - | TRBV12-3/TRBV12-4 | - | TRBJ1-2
CASSQEGRPYEQYF | TGCGCCAGCAGCCAAGAGGGCAGGCCGTACGAGCAGTACTTC | - | TRBV4-1 | once | TRBJ2-7
CSVTGSGNTIYF | TGCAGCGTCACAGGGTCCGGAAACACCATATATTTT | - | TRBV29-1 | - | TRBJ1-3
CASRLSRGMGNEQFF | TGTGCCAGCAGGTTAAGCAGGGGAATGGGCAATGAGCAGTTCTTC | - | TRBV5-5 | - | TRBJ2-1
CASSQGQGWNTGELFF | TGTGCCAGCAGCCAGGGACAGGGATGGAACACCGGGGAGCTGTTTTTT | TRBD1 | TRBV4-2 | - | TRBJ2-2
CATSDTVDRDYGYTF | TGTGCCACCAGTGATACCGTGGACAGAGACTATGGCTACACCTTC | - | TRBV24-1 | - | TRBJ1-2
CASSPGETNTEAFF | TGTGCCAGCAGTCCCGGGGAGACCAACACTGAAGCTTTCTTT | - | TRBV6-4 | - | TRBJ1-1
CASSPTGNLYNEQFF | TGTGCCAGCAGCCCCACAGGGAATCTGTACAATGAGCAGTTCTTC | - | TRBV11-1 | - | TRBJ2-1
CASSLARTGELFF | TGTGCCAGCAGTTTAGCGCGTACCGGGGAGCTGTTTTTT | - | TRBV12-3/TRBV12-4 | - | TRBJ2-2
CASSDQVGQGGYTF | TGTGCCAGCAGTGATCAGGTCGGGCAGGGGGGCTACACCTTC | - | TRBV2 | - | TRBJ1-2
CASSPDRDDQPQHF | TGTGCCAGCAGCCCGGACAGGGACGATCAGCCCCAGCATTTT | TRBD1 | TRBV7-9 | - | TRBJ1-5
CASSSSSRENIQYF | TGTGCCAGCAGCTCCTCGTCCAGGGAAAACATTCAGTACTTC | - | TRBV7-9 | - | TRBJ2-4
CASSQIGGVVDTEAFF | TGTGCCAGCAGCCAAATCGGGGGGGTTGTCGACACTGAAGCTTTCTTT | - | TRBV28 | - | TRBJ1-1
CASSSGAPEAFF | TGCGCCAGCAGCTCAGGGGCCCCTGAAGCTTTCTTT | - | TRBV5-1 | once | TRBJ1-1
CASSRQQPGGNQPQHF | TGTGCCAGCAGCCGCCAGCAGCCAGGGGGAAATCAGCCCCAGCATTTT | TRBD1 | TRBV7-2 | - | TRBJ1-5
CASKPGGPLTNYGYTF | TGTGCCAGTAAACCAGGGGGTCCTCTTACTAACTATGGCTACACCTTC | TRBD1 | TRBV19 | once | TRBJ1-2
CASSRGNSGQETQYF | TGTGCCAGCAGCCGAGGGAATTCGGGCCAAGAGACCCAGTACTTC | - | TRBV5-4 | - | TRBJ2-5